This T cell receptor beta chain emerged from a study of T-cell reconstitution after alpha-beta-depleted transplantation in children. Study-level findings and limits: Recipient T cells and thymic progenitors that survived were the source of the high TCRbeta diversity seen at day 60 in some patients. Hyperexpanded clones declined; after one year, newly produced T cells mostly supplied diversity. The study reportedly traced alpha-beta T cells about two months after transplant to several hundred expanded graft clones.

The TCRbeta library was prepared with unique molecular identifiers. TCRdb re-called the PCR reads with MiXCR, one entry per CDR3 protein. The sample carries around 580,000 distinct CDR3 sequences, about 23% recorded once. Concerning this clonotype: As yet, its antigen is unknown.

The CDR3 contains 13 residues. Germline V gene data show CDR1 as SGDLS and CDR2 as YYNGEE. V lost 2 bases and J lost 2, with 7 bases in between. This material consisted of PBMCs, mostly from graft donor cells, taken 360 days after TCRalphabeta/CD19-depleted stem cell transplant. This receptor was identified in a boy younger than two who had a stem cell transplant for acute myeloid leukemia, so the T cells may come from the graft donor. The rearrangement links TRBV9 to TRBJ1-1; D not certain. The DNA of the CDR3 is TGTGCCAGCAGCGTGGGCTACAACACTGAAGCTTTCTTT. Protein: CASSVGYNTEAFF.